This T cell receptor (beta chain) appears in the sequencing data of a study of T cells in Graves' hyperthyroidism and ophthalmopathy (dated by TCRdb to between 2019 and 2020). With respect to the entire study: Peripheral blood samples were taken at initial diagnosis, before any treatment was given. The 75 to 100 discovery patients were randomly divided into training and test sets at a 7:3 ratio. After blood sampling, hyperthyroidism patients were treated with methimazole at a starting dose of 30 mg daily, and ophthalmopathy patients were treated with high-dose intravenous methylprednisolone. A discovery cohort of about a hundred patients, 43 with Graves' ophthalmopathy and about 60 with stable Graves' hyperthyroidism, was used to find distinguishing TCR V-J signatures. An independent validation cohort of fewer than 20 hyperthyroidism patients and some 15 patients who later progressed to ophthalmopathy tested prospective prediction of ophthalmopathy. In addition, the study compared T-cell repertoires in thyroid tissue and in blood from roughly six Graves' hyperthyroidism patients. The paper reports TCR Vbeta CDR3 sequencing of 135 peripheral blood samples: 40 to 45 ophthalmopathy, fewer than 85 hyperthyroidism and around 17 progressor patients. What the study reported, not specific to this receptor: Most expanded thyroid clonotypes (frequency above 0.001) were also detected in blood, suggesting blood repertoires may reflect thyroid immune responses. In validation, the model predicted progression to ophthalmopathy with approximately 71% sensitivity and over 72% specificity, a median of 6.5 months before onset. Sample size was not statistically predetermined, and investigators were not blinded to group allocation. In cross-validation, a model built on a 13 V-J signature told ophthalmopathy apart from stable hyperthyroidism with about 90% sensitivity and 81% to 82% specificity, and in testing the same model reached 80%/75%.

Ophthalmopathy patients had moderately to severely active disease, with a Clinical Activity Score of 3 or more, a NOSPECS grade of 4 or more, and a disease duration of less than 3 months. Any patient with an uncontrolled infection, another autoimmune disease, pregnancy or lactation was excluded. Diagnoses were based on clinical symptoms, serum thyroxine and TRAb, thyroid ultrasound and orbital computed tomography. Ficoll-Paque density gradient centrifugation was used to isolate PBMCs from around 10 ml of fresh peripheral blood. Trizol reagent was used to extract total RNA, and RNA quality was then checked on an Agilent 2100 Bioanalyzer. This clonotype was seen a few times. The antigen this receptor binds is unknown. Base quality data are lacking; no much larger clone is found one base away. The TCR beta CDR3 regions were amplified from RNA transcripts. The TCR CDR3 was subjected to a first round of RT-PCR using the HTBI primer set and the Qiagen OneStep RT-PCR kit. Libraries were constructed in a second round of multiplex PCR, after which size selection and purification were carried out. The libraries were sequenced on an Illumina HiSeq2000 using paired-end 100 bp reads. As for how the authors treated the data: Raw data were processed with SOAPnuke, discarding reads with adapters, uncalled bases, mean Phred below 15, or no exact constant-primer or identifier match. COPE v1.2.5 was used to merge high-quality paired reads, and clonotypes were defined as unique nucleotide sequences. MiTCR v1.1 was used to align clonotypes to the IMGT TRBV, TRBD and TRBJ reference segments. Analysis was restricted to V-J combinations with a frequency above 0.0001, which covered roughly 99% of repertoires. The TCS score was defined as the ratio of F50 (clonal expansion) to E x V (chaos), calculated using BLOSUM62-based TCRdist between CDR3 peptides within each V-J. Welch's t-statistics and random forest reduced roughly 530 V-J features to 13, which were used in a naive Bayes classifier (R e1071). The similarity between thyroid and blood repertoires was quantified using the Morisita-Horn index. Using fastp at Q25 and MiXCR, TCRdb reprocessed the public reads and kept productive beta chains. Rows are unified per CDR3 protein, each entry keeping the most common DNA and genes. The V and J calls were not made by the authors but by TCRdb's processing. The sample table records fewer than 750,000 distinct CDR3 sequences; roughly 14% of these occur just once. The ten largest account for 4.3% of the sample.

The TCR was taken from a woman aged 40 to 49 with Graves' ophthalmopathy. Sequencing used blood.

The DNA sequence is given as TGCAGTGCTAGAGGCTACCCCCCCTCGACTAGCGGTGACTCCTACGAGCAGTACTTC. This gives the protein CSARGYPPSTSGDSYEQYF. The chain joins TRBV20-1 to TRBJ2-7; a stretch of 9 junction bases matches TRBD2. Per the germline V gene (reference sequence), DFQATT is the CDR1 and SNEGSKA is the CDR2. The CDR3 holds 19 amino acids from the cysteine to the phenylalanine. CDR3 DNA is the only sequence kept; it has 57 bases, read in frame from the first base. Clipping removes 1 base from V and 0 bases from J, with 16 as the unmatched junction base count.